Following are 10 T cell receptor beta chains from one sample sequenced in a study of blood T cells in healthy people across ages. Then a second PCR, running roughly 7 to 11 cycles, was carried out with a sample-barcoded 5' primer and a J-beta primer mix. TCRdb itself ran the 5' RACE reads through MiXCR, one entry per CDR3 protein. The sample lists some 1,000,000 distinct CDR3 sequences; about 23% were seen once. These records were also assigned to another study, of T cells of mothers and their children.

The sample comprised blood. These receptors all stem from a girl aged 2-9 years in good health.

This clonotype has only a few counts. The chain is built from TRBV29-1 and TRBJ2-3; 9 bases line up with TRBD2. The V and J ends lost 4 bases and 3 bases, in that order; junction bases with no gene match: 8. This CDR3 spans 15 amino acids. Germline V lookup: CDR1 SQVTM, CDR2 ANQGSEA. The DNA for the CDR3 is TGCAGCGTTGTTGGGTGGCGGGGGGGTACAGATACGCAGTATTTT. It specifies CSVVGWRGGTDTQYF.

This clonotype was detected only a few times. This sequence joins TRBV12-3 or TRBV12-4 and TRBJ2-3; TRBD1 matches 7 bases. With 5 bases clipped from V and 6 bases from J, the junction kept 5 bases outside the gene matches. The CDR3 runs to 13 residues. The CDR3 bases are TGTGCCAGCAGTCTACAGGGGTTCGATACGCAGTATTTT. Translated, it gives CASSLQGFDTQYF.

This chain connects TRBV4-3 to TRBJ2-1; no reliable D call. This CDR3 comprises 13 residues. Germline V gene sequence: CDR1 LGHNA, CDR2 YSLEER. The germline V and J ends were trimmed by 0 bases and 15 bases, with 15 bases remaining between them. In DNA, the CDR3 is TGCGCCAGCAGCCAAGATCTGACATCCCGCGGGTTCTTC. Amino acid sequence: CASSQDLTSRGFF.

V and J are TRBV29-1 and TRBJ1-4; D gene unclear. The V end lost 6 bases, the J end lost 2 bases, and 13 bases lay between the germline ends. The germline V gene has CDR1 SQVTM and CDR2 ANQGSEA. There are 14 residues in the CDR3. As DNA, the CDR3 is TGCAGCGTCCAGCCACGTTCGACTAATGAAAAACTGTTTTTT. As protein: CSVQPRSTNEKLFF.

CDR3 in amino acids: CASWGRTDTQYF. CDR3 in DNA: TGTGCCAGCTGGGGTCGTACAGATACGCAGTATTTT. V gene TRBV28 combines with J gene TRBJ2-3; D ambiguous. CDR1 and CDR2 from the germline V gene are MDHEN and SYDVKM. The V and J ends lost 8 bases and 3 bases respectively, with 9 bases between them. CDR3 length: 12 residues. Full variable domain (missing parts from reference TRBV28 and TRBJ2-3): DVKVTQSSRYLVKRTGEKVFLECVQDMDHENMFWYRQDPGLGLRLIYFSYDVKMKEKGDIPEGYSVSREKKERFSLILESASTNQTSMYLCASWGRTDTQYFGPGTRLTVL.

This clonotype was picked up a small number of times. The chain carries TRBV9 and TRBJ2-1, with 8 bases that match TRBD2. The germline V gene encodes CDR1 SGDLS and CDR2 YYNGEE. The trim removed 4 bases at V and 14 bases at J, leaving 8 bases unmatched. The CDR3 consists of 12 residues. The CDR3 region is CASSPSGSEKFF. The CDR3 DNA is TGTGCCAGCAGCCCCAGCGGGAGCGAGAAGTTCTTC. The full variable domain, completed using reference TRBV9 and TRBJ2-1, is DSGVTQTPKHLITATGQRVTLRCSPRSGDLSVYWYQQSLDQGLQFLIQYYNGEERAKGNILERFSAQQFPDLHSELNLSSLELGDSALYFCASSPSGSEKFFGPGTRLTVL.

The chain couples TRBV12-3 or TRBV12-4 to TRBJ2-7, with D perhaps matching TRBD2 (6 bases). Trimming removed 3 bases from V and 4 bases from J, with 13 bases in between. CDR3 length equals 14 residues. The CDR3 region is CASSFRNGGYEQYF. CDR3 coding DNA: TGTGCCAGCAGTTTTAGGAACGGAGGGTACGAGCAGTACTTC.

This clonotype was seen ten or more times. Germline and junction disagree at one end, which may indicate a read error. The chain employs TRBV5-1 and TRBJ1-1; a possible D gene is TRBD1 (5 bases). The germline V gene has CDR1 SGHRS and CDR2 YFSETQ. This CDR3 is 14 amino acids long. Here the CDR3 reads CASSLSGGNTEAFF. The DNA for the CDR3 is TGTGCCAGCAGCCTATCGGGGGGGAACACTGAAGCTTTCTTT.

This clonotype showed up just a few times. The genes are TRBV5-5 and TRBJ2-1; D ambiguous. This CDR3 is built from 14 residues. Germline V gene sequence: CDR1 SGHKS, CDR2 YYEKEE (reference sequence). V was shortened by 0 bases and J by 3 bases, with 7 bases between the two germline ends. The CDR3, as DNA: TGTGCCAGCAGCTTGGGCTTAGACTACAATGAGCAGTTCTTC. Translating gives CASSLGLDYNEQFF.

The genes are TRBV14 and TRBJ2-1; 7 nucleotides match TRBD2. V lost 4 bases, J lost 6 bases, and 12 bases stayed unmatched. The CDR3 has 16 residues. The V gene's germline CDR1 is SGHDN and CDR2 FVKESK. CDR3 sequence: CASSPPGAGSPNEQFF. The CDR3 nucleotides read TGTGCCAGCAGCCCCCCGGGAGCGGGATCTCCCAATGAGCAGTTCTTC.